This T cell receptor beta chain comes out of a study of blood T cell repertoires in COVID-19. Study-wide context: The United States, Italy and Spain provided the acute and convalescent COVID-19 samples. PBMCs, B-cell-depleted T cells, or T cells were the source of the cDNA or gDNA that made up the material.

Per the original data handling: Cell counts per sample came from amplifying reference gene primers. Generated by immunoSEQ multiplex PCR, the TCRdb table keeps only in-frame clones and is missing some. The V and J calls and clone size come from that table; D and trimming were worked out from the DNA. The sample contains 290,000 or so clones, around 89% of which appear only once. Germline V gives CDR1 SGDLS, CDR2 YYNGEE. V was clipped by 4 bases and J by 7 bases; unmatched bases: 6. This CDR3 spans 15 amino acids. The specimen was PBMCs or T cells enriched from blood (not recorded which). The chain is built from TRBV9 and TRBJ1-4, with 11 bases that match TRBD1. This sequence was found in a woman under 30 with acute COVID-19. This CDR3 is CASSPRGTGGEKLFF. CDR3 coding DNA: TGTGCCAGCAGCCCTCGGGGGACAGGGGGTGAAAAACTGTTTTTT. Looking up the rest from reference TRBV9 and TRBJ1-4 gives the full variable domain: DSGVTQTPKHLITATGQRVTLRCSPRSGDLSVYWYQQSLDQGLQFLIQYYNGEERAKGNILERFSAQQFPDLHSELNLSSLELGDSALYFCASSPRGTGGEKLFFGSGTQLSVL.